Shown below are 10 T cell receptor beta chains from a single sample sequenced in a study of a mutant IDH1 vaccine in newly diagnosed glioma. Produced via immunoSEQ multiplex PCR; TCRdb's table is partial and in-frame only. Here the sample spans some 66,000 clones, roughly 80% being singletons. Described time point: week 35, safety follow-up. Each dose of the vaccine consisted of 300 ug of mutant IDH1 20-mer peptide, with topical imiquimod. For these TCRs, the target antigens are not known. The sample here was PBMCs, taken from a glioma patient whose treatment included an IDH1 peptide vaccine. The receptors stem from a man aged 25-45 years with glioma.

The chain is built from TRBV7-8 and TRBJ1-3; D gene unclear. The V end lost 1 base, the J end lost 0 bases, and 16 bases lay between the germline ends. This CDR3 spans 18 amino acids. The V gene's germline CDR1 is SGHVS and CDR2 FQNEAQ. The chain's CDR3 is CASSLVGSGFGSGNTIYF. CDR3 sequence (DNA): TGTGCCAGCAGCTTAGTAGGATCCGGTTTCGGCTCTGGAAACACCATATATTTT.

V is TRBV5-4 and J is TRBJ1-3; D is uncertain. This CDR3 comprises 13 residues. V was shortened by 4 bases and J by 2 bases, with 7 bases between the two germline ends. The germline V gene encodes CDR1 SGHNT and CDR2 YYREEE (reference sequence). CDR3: CASSPTPGNTIYF. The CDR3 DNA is TGTGCCAGCAGCCCTACACCTGGAAACACCATATATTTT.

CDR3 in amino acids: CASSEDGNSPLHF. As DNA, the CDR3 is TGTGCCAGCAGCGAAGACGGTAATTCACCCCTCCACTTT. The chain is built from TRBV7-9 and TRBJ1-6; D unresolved. The germline V gene encodes CDR1 SEHNR and CDR2 FQNEAQ (reference sequence). V was trimmed by 5 bases and J by 6 bases, leaving 8 bases between them. This CDR3 contains 13 residues.

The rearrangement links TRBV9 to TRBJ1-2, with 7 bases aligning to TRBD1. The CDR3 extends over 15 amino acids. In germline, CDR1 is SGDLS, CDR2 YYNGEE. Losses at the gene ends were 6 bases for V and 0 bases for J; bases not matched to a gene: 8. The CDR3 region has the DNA TGTGCCAGCACCCAGGGGGGGGCGTCTAACTATGGCTACACCTTC. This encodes CASTQGGASNYGYTF.

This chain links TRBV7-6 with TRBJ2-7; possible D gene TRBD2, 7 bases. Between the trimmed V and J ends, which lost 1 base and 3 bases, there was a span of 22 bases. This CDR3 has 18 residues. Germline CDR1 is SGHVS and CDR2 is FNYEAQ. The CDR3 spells CASSLESGGGSFGYEQYF. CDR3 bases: TGTGCCAGCAGCTTAGAATCCGGCGGGGGCAGTTTCGGCTACGAGCAGTACTTC.

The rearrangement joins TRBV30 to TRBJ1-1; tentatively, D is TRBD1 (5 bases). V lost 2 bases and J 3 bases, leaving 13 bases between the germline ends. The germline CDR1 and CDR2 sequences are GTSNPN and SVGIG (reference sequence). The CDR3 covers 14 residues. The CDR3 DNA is TGTGCCTGGAGTACAGGACAAGGAGACACTGAAGCTTTCTTT. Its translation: CAWSTGQGDTEAFF.

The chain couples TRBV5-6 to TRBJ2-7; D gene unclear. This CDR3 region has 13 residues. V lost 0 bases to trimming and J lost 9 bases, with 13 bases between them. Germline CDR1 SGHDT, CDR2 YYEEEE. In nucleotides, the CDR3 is TGTGCCAGCAGCTTGGGCGCCCGGGTGAGGCAGTACTTC. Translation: CASSLGARVRQYF.

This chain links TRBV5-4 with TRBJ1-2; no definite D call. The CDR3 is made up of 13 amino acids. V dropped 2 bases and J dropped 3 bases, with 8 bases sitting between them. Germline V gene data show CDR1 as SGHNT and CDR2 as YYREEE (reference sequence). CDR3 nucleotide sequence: TGTGCCAGCAGCTTCGGCCAAGACTATGGCTACACCTTC. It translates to CASSFGQDYGYTF.

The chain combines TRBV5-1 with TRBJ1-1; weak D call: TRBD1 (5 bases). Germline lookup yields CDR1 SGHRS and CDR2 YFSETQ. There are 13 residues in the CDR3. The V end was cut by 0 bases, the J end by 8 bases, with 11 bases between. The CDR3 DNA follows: TGCGCCAGCAGCTTGGGACAGTTATTGGAAGCTTTCTTT. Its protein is CASSLGQLLEAFF.

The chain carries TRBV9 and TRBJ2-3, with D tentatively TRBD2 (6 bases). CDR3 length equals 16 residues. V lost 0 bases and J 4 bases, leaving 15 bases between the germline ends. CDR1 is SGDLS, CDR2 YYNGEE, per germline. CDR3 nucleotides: TGTGCCAGCAGCGTAGCTACGGGGGTAGCTTCAGATACGCAGTATTTT. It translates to CASSVATGVASDTQYF.